These 17 T cell receptor beta chains originate from one sample sequenced in a study of T cell repertoires in cytomegalovirus infection. TCRdb independently ran MiXCR on the reads; one entry per CDR3 protein. The profile covers around 630,000 distinct CDR3 sequences, with 24% appearing a single time and around 8% taken by the ten largest. Sequencing was done on a sample of CD8+ T cells from PBMCs. The receptors originated from a human donor in good health (CMV status not recorded). Some clones in this sample may be carry-over from other donors' samples.

The CDR3 spells CSVEGRQGDTEAFF. CDR3 DNA: TGCAGCGTTGAAGGAAGACAGGGAGACACTGAAGCTTTCTTT. V usage is TRBV29-1 and J usage is TRBJ1-1, with 7 positions matching TRBD1. Trimming removed 1 base from V and 3 bases from J; junction bases left unmatched: 5. The germline V gene encodes CDR1 SQVTM and CDR2 ANQGSEA. CDR3 length: 14 residues.

This clonotype appeared a few times. This chain joins TRBV12-3 or TRBV12-4 and TRBJ2-1; D may match TRBD1 or TRBD2 (5 bases each). This CDR3 has 17 amino acids. Trimming pared 6 bases from V and 0 bases from J, leaving 18 bases between. The CDR3 loop reads CASRSLRWGSSYNEQFF. CDR3 sequence (DNA): TGTGCCAGCAGGTCTCTCCGATGGGGGAGCTCCTACAATGAGCAGTTCTTC.

The V gene is TRBV5-6, the J gene TRBJ1-1; D unclear. CDR3 length equals 14 residues. V shed 2 bases and J shed 3 bases, with 11 bases lying between them. Germline assignment: CDR1 SGHDT and CDR2 YYEEEE. Here the CDR3 DNA reads TGTGCCAGCAGCTTCGGACGGCCCTACACTGAAGCTTTCTTT. Translation: CASSFGRPYTEAFF. Full variable domain (missing parts from reference TRBV5-6 and TRBJ1-1): DAGVTQSPTHLIKTRGQQVTLRCSPKSGHDTVSWYQQALGQGPQFIFQYYEEEERQRGNFPDRFSGHQFPNYSSELNVNALLLGDSALYLCASSFGRPYTEAFFGQGTRLTVV.

This clonotype was recorded once. This may be a read error, as it is one base from a much larger clone. V is TRBV28 and J is TRBJ1-2; D unresolved. CDR3 length: 15 amino acids. Germline CDR1 and CDR2: MDHEN and SYDVKM. This CDR3 reads CASSLAETWSYGHTF. The CDR3 nucleotides read TGTGCCAGCAGTTTGGCCGAGACATGGAGCTATGGCCACACCTTC.

The V gene is TRBV10-3, the J gene TRBJ1-1; 8 positions match TRBD1. The CDR3 runs 16 residues. From germline, CDR1 is ENHRY and CDR2 SYGVKD. The junction had 8 bases not matched to a gene; V was cut back by 2 bases and J by 3 bases. The CDR3 coding sequence is TGTGCCATCAGTGAGAGGTACAGGGGGGTGGACACTGAAGCTTTCTTT. This translates into CAISERYRGVDTEAFF.

The chain uses TRBV2 and TRBJ2-7, with D unresolved. The CDR3 spans 13 residues. The germline V gene has CDR1 SNHLY and CDR2 FYNNEI. The ends were cut back, 4 bases at V and 5 bases at J, with 12 bases in the middle. CDR3 DNA sequence: TGTGCCAGCAGTGGAATAGAAGCGCACGAGCAGTACTTC. As protein: CASSGIEAHEQYF.

The chain links TRBV6-5 to TRBJ2-1; D might be TRBD1 or TRBD2, each matching 5 bases. Germline CDR1 reads MNHEY; CDR2 reads SVGAGI. V was pared by 6 bases and J by 1 base, with 16 bases between. This CDR3 has 16 amino acids. For the CDR3, the DNA is TGTGCCAGCAGCCTACTCCGGGACCCTTCCTACAATGAGCAGTTCTTC. Translation: CASSLLRDPSYNEQFF.

The rearrangement joins TRBV9 to TRBJ1-2; possible D gene TRBD1, 5 bases. Germline V gene lookup returns CDR1 SGDLS and CDR2 YYNGEE. V shed 3 bases and J shed 7 bases, with 10 bases lying between them. This CDR3 contains 12 residues. CDR3 loop: CASSARQSGYTF. Here the CDR3 DNA reads TGTGCCAGCAGCGCCAGACAGAGTGGCTACACCTTC.

The chain couples TRBV29-1 to TRBJ2-7, with TRBD2 identical over 7 bases. Germline lookup yields CDR1 SQVTM and CDR2 ANQGSEA. J lost 7 bases, V lost 7 bases, and 13 bases had no gene match. CDR3 size: 13 residues. The CDR3 coding sequence is TGCAGCGCCTATCTAGCGGAGGTTGGGGAGCAGTACTTC. Its protein is CSAYLAEVGEQYF.

Ten or more counts support this clonotype. The CDR3 DNA reads as TGTGCCAGCAGCTTCGGGACCCTTCTTGACTATGGCTACACCTTC. Translated: CASSFGTLLDYGYTF. The chain is built from TRBV7-2 and TRBJ1-2; TRBD1 is a possible D gene (5 bases). The V end lost 3 bases, the J end lost 3 bases, and 14 bases lay between the germline ends. Germline loops: CDR1 SGHTA, CDR2 FQGNSA. This CDR3 comprises 15 residues.

The chain combines TRBV28 with TRBJ2-1; TRBD2 matches 9 bases. The V gene end was trimmed by 6 bases and the J gene end by 6 bases; junction bases not matched to a gene: 9. This CDR3 has 15 amino acids. Germline V gene data show CDR1 as MDHEN and CDR2 as SYDVKM. CDR3 in DNA: TGTGCCAGCAGCCCGCCCGCGGGGGGGCCCAATGAGCAGTTCTTC. It codes for CASSPPAGGPNEQFF.

This clonotype has at least ten counts. This rearrangement joins TRBV7-9 to TRBJ1-1; 9 nucleotides agree with TRBD1. V lost 2 bases to trimming and J lost 5 bases; unmatched junction nucleotides: 9. Germline V gene lookup returns CDR1 SEHNR and CDR2 FQNEAQ (reference sequence). The CDR3 spans 16 residues. CDR3 sequence: CASSLQDRGESTEAFF. CDR3 nucleotide sequence: TGTGCCAGCAGCTTACAGGACAGGGGTGAGTCTACTGAAGCTTTCTTT.

In its sample, this clonotype was seen a few times. The V and J genes are TRBV6-6 and TRBJ1-5, with TRBD1 matching 9 bases. The CDR3 runs to 14 residues. CDR1 is MNHNY, CDR2 SVGAGI, per germline (reference sequence). Trimming cost V 5 bases and J 7 bases; bases outside gene matches: 6. CDR3 residues: CASSTGGRGQPQHF. In nucleotides, the CDR3 is TGTGCCAGCAGTACAGGGGGCAGGGGACAGCCCCAGCATTTT.

The chain employs TRBV19 and TRBJ2-1, with D perhaps matching TRBD1 (6 bases). Germline V gene data show CDR1 as LNHDA and CDR2 as SQIVND (reference sequence). The CDR3 consists of 17 residues. V gave up 0 bases and J gave up 0 bases, with 12 bases separating them. The CDR3 region is CASSIDLQGSSYNEQFF. CDR3 coding DNA: TGTGCCAGTAGTATAGATCTTCAGGGGAGCTCCTACAATGAGCAGTTCTTC. The full variable domain, rest sourced from reference TRBV19 and TRBJ2-1, is DGGITQSPKYLFRKEGQNVTLSCEQNLNHDAMYWYRQDPGQGLRLIYYSQIVNDFQKGDIAEGYSVSREKKESFPLTVTSAQKNPTAFYLCASSIDLQGSSYNEQFFGPGTRLTVL.

This CDR3 is CSVQWGEQFF. The CDR3 coding sequence is TGCAGCGTGCAATGGGGTGAGCAGTTCTTC. The chain combines TRBV29-1 with TRBJ2-1; D unresolved. Between the trimmed V and J ends, which lost 6 bases and 9 bases, there was a span of 9 bases. Per germline, CDR1 SQVTM and CDR2 ANQGSEA. The CDR3 spans 10 residues.

The gene calls are TRBV4-1 and TRBJ2-3; tentatively, D is TRBD1 (6 bases). V was clipped by 2 bases and J by 4 bases, with 10 bases between them. This CDR3 has 14 residues. Germline V gene lookup returns CDR1 MGHRA and CDR2 YSYEKL. This chain's CDR3 is CASSQPQGPDTQYF. DNA for the CDR3: TGCGCCAGCAGCCAACCACAGGGTCCAGATACGCAGTATTTT.

This clonotype was detected many times. The chain is built from TRBV7-9 and TRBJ2-7, with 9 positions matching TRBD1. The ends lost 5 bases at V and 0 bases at J; junction bases unmatched: 5. This CDR3 region has 15 residues. The germline gives CDR1 SEHNR, CDR2 FQNEAQ (reference sequence). This chain's CDR3 is CASSPATGGSYEQYV. CDR3 coding DNA: TGTGCCAGCAGCCCAGCGACAGGGGGCTCCTACGAGCAGTACGTC.